The 27 T cell receptor beta chains presented below share a single source sample, sequenced in a study of cytomegalovirus exposure and HLA in healthy donors (dated by TCRdb to the late 2010s). Library prep was done by the immunoSEQ multiplex PCR assay. For the multiplex PCR, a mixture combining 60 forward primers for TCR Vbeta segments and 13 reverse primers for TCR Jbeta segments was used. Here the immuneACCESS table is served through TCRdb, limited to in-frame sequences with V and J called. Missing clones are a known gap in these copies; in checked studies unresolved V genes cover under half, and the rest lacks a known reason. The sample table contains over 130,000 clones; only one count was recorded for 88% of them. Of the sample, roughly 0.5% is held by the ten largest clones. Sequenced sample: PBMCs. The receptors derive from a woman aged 40 to 50 in good health and CMV-seronegative.

This clone was recorded a few times. The chain joins TRBV6-6 to TRBJ2-7; tentative D call: TRBD2 (7 bases). Germline CDR1 and CDR2: MNHNY and SVGAGI (reference sequence). The CDR3 length is 14 residues. V was clipped by 6 bases and J by 7 bases, with 19 bases between them. CDR3 in DNA: TGTGCCAGCAGCTCCTATGACGGGGGGCGTGAGCAGTACTTC. Residues: CASSSYDGGREQYF.

This rearrangement joins TRBV2 to TRBJ2-3, with D tentatively TRBD2 (5 bases). V gave up 4 bases and J gave up 5 bases, with 19 bases separating them. CDR1 and CDR2 (germline): SNHLY, FYNNEI. There are 16 residues in the CDR3. The CDR3 is CASSVRHPFEGDTQYF. The CDR3 DNA reads as TGTGCCAGCAGTGTACGCCACCCATTTGAGGGAGATACGCAGTATTTT.

As for this clone: One end of the junction does not line up with germline, which may come from a read error. The J gene is TRBJ1-1, the V gene TRBV7-9, with no clear D. From germline, CDR1 is SEHNR and CDR2 FQNEAQ (reference sequence). CDR3 length: 10 amino acids. CDR3 in amino acids: CSSSLRGAFF. As DNA, the CDR3 is TGTTCCAGCAGCTTACGGGGAGCTTTCTTT.

The chain recombines TRBV5-4 with TRBJ2-1, with D maybe TRBD2 (5 bases). The CDR3 has 16 amino acids. Germline CDR1 is SGHNT and CDR2 is YYREEE (reference sequence). Trimming removed 4 bases at V and 0 bases at J, with 14 bases between. DNA for the CDR3: TGTGCCAGCAGCCTGGGCGGTACTAGCTCCTACAATGAGCAGTTCTTC. Translating gives CASSLGGTSSYNEQFF.

The V and J genes are TRBV5-1 and TRBJ1-1; a possible D gene is TRBD1 (6 bases). Trimming shortened V by 0 bases and J by 1 base, and 10 bases separated the two germline ends. Germline-derived CDR1 and CDR2 are SGHRS and YFSETQ. The CDR3 totals 15 residues. The CDR3 reads CASSLEGGQNTEAFF. For the CDR3, the DNA is TGCGCCAGCAGCTTGGAGGGGGGGCAGAACACTGAAGCTTTCTTT.

The rearrangement uses TRBV5-1 and TRBJ2-3; 9 bases agree with TRBD1. There are 16 residues in the CDR3. Losses at the gene ends were 4 bases for V and 4 bases for J; bases not matched to a gene: 10. CDR1 is SGHRS and CDR2 is YFSETQ in the germline V gene. The CDR3: CASSPPGGQGSDTQYF. The CDR3 region has the DNA TGCGCCAGCAGCCCCCCGGGGGGACAGGGATCAGATACGCAGTATTTT.

The chain recombines TRBV27 with TRBJ2-3; 11 nucleotides agree with TRBD1. Germline values: CDR1 MNHEY, CDR2 SMNVEV (reference sequence). The CDR3 runs 16 residues. V trimming: 3 bases; J trimming: 3 bases; junction bases outside the gene matches: 5. CDR3 nucleotides: TGTGCCAGCAGTTTCCGGGACAGGGGGGGGACAGATACGCAGTATTTT. Amino acids: CASSFRDRGGTDTQYF.

This clone was observed a single time. The rearrangement joins TRBV6-5 to TRBJ1-4, with 7 bases lining up with TRBD1. The CDR3 runs 14 residues. J was trimmed by 3 bases and V by 6 bases; bases with no gene match: 4. Germline CDR1 MNHEY, CDR2 SVGAGI. CDR3 in amino acids: CASSLTGPNEKLFF. The CDR3 DNA sequence: TGTGCCAGCAGCCTGACAGGGCCTAATGAAAAACTGTTTTTT.

This chain joins TRBV7-8 and TRBJ1-2; D might be TRBD1 (6 bases). Germline CDR1 reads SGHVS; CDR2 reads FQNEAQ. Trimming shortened V by 5 bases and J by 0 bases, and 13 bases separated the two germline ends. The CDR3 is 15 residues long. The DNA of the CDR3 is TGTGCCAGCAGCCCCCTGGACAGCGCTAACTATGGCTACACCTTC. As protein: CASSPLDSANYGYTF.

This clone came up once. One junction end disagrees with the germline gene, perhaps due to a read error. This chain joins TRBV6-1 and TRBJ2-4, with TRBD1 matching 7 bases. Germline V lookup: CDR1 MNHNS, CDR2 SASEGT. CDR3 length equals 13 residues. The CDR3 sequence is CASSDFPGQGVDF. CDR3 DNA: TGTGCCAGCAGTGACTTCCCAGGTCAGGGGGTGGACTTC.

This sequence joins TRBV9 and TRBJ2-2; TRBD2 agrees at 7 bases. The junction had 3 bases not matched to a gene; V was cut back by 0 bases and J by 4 bases. Germline V gives CDR1 SGDLS, CDR2 YYNGEE. The CDR3 spans 15 residues. CDR3 in amino acids: CASSVGLAVTGELFF. The CDR3 DNA reads TGTGCCAGCAGCGTAGGGCTAGCGGTCACCGGGGAGCTGTTTTTT.

This chain links TRBV11-3 with TRBJ2-7; possible D gene TRBD2, 6 bases. The V and J ends lost 0 bases and 2 bases respectively, with 11 bases between them. Germline V gene sequence: CDR1 SGHNT, CDR2 YENEEA. The CDR3 runs 15 residues. CDR3 in amino acids: CASSLEATRTYEQYF. For the CDR3, the DNA is TGTGCCAGCAGCTTAGAGGCGACTAGAACCTACGAGCAGTACTTC.

The V gene is TRBV27, the J gene TRBJ1-6, with D unclear. CDR1 and CDR2 (germline): MNHEY, SMNVEV (reference sequence). Trimming stripped 6 bases from V and 3 bases from J, with 6 bases between. The CDR3 length is 13 residues. Written as DNA, the CDR3 is TGTGCCAGCAGACTCGACTATAATTCACCCCTCCACTTT. Translating it yields CASRLDYNSPLHF.

Written as DNA, the CDR3 is TGTGCCAGCAGCAAACCCGGGACAGGGGACTATGGCTACACCTTC. Residues: CASSKPGTGDYGYTF. The chain has TRBV21-1 and TRBJ1-2; the tabulated D call, TRBD1, remains unverified against the DNA. TRBV21-1 represents a pseudogene. The CDR3 has 15 residues.

DNA for the CDR3: TGTGCCAGCCAGGACATTCCCGGCACTGAAGCTTTCTTT. Amino acid sequence: CASQDIPGTEAFF. This rearrangement joins TRBV6-5 to TRBJ1-1; possible D gene TRBD1, 5 bases. Trimming took off 8 bases at V and 4 bases at J, with 14 bases between the two ends. The germline V gene has CDR1 MNHEY and CDR2 SVGAGI. The CDR3 runs to 13 residues.

The chain combines TRBV7-2 with TRBJ1-2; possible D gene TRBD1, 6 bases. CDR3 length: 14 amino acids. V dropped 2 bases and J dropped 2 bases, with 9 bases sitting between them. Germline V CDR1 and CDR2: SGHTA, FQGNSA. The CDR3 DNA sequence: TGTGCCAGCAGCTTAACTACAGGGAACTATGGCTACACCTTC. Encoded protein: CASSLTTGNYGYTF.

The gene calls are TRBV9 and TRBJ2-1; a possible D gene is TRBD2 (5 bases). CDR3 length: 15 amino acids. Per germline, CDR1 SGDLS and CDR2 YYNGEE. Trimming stripped 0 bases from V and 9 bases from J, with 16 bases between. The CDR3 here is CASSVGSVAQAEQFF. The CDR3 DNA follows: TGTGCCAGCAGCGTAGGAAGTGTAGCGCAGGCTGAGCAGTTCTTC.

V is TRBV27 and J is TRBJ2-5, with a tentative D call TRBD1 (6 bases). TRBJ2-7 matches the DNA end more closely, so the J call is doubtful. The CDR3 totals 14 residues. Per the germline V gene, CDR1 is MNHEY and CDR2 is SMNVEV (reference sequence). Here the CDR3 DNA reads TGTGCCAGCAGTTACACAGGGCCGGGCTACGAGCAGTACTTC. Translated: CASSYTGPGYEQYF.

This sequence joins TRBV29-1 and TRBJ2-1; D might be TRBD2 (5 bases). The V gene lost 2 bases and the J gene lost 3 bases, with 11 bases spanning the gap. The CDR3 is 14 residues long. Germline CDR1 and CDR2: SQVTM and ANQGSEA. CDR3 region: CSVEFGNLYNEQFF. The CDR3 DNA reads TGCAGCGTTGAATTCGGGAATCTCTACAATGAGCAGTTCTTC.

The genes are TRBV21-1 and TRBJ2-7; the table's D call of TRBD2 was not tested on the DNA. TRBV21-1 is a pseudogene. This CDR3 is built from 18 residues. The CDR3 DNA sequence: TGTGCCAGCAGCAAAGATTTTCCCCGCCGGGGTTCCTCCTACGAGCAGTACTTC. As protein: CASSKDFPRRGSSYEQYF.

The V call is TRBV28, the J call TRBJ2-1, with D possibly TRBD1 on 5 matching bases. Trimming stripped 4 bases from V and 0 bases from J, with 13 bases between. The germline gives CDR1 MDHEN, CDR2 SYDVKM. CDR3 size: 16 residues. The CDR3, as DNA: TGTGCCAGCAGTTCCCCCGACAGTAGCTCCTACAATGAGCAGTTCTTC. This sequence encodes CASSSPDSSSYNEQFF. The full variable domain, rest sourced from reference TRBV28 and TRBJ2-1, is DVKVTQSSRYLVKRTGEKVFLECVQDMDHENMFWYRQDPGLGLRLIYFSYDVKMKEKGDIPEGYSVSREKKERFSLILESASTNQTSMYLCASSSPDSSSYNEQFFGPGTRLTVL.

The chain couples TRBV2 to TRBJ2-7; 7 bases map to TRBD1. This CDR3 has 15 amino acids. The V and J ends lost 5 bases and 0 bases, in that order; junction bases with no gene match: 7. Germline lookup yields CDR1 SNHLY and CDR2 FYNNEI. This CDR3 is CASSKGTALSYEQYF. The CDR3 coding sequence is TGTGCCAGCAGTAAGGGGACAGCCCTCTCCTACGAGCAGTACTTC.

This rearrangement joins TRBV7-8 to TRBJ2-7; 10 bases map to TRBD1. Unmatched junction bases numbered 9, after V lost 2 bases and J lost 5 bases. The CDR3 covers 16 residues. The germline gives CDR1 SGHVS, CDR2 FQNEAQ. The CDR3 is CASSLTEDRGTHEQYF. In DNA, the CDR3 is TGTGCCAGCAGCTTAACGGAGGACAGGGGGACCCACGAGCAGTACTTC.

This chain connects TRBV19 to TRBJ1-5; tentatively, D is TRBD1 (6 bases). V was shortened by 5 bases and J by 0 bases, with 8 bases between the two germline ends. Germline-derived CDR1 and CDR2 are LNHDA and SQIVND (reference sequence). The CDR3 is 14 amino acids. The CDR3 here is CASSEQGSNQPQHF. CDR3 nucleotides: TGTGCCAGTAGTGAACAGGGTAGCAATCAGCCCCAGCATTTT.

V and J are TRBV5-8 and TRBJ1-5; possibly TRBD1 for D (6 bases). V gave up 0 bases and J gave up 6 bases, with 7 bases separating them. The CDR3 loop spans 13 amino acids. Germline V lookup: CDR1 SGHTS, CDR2 YDEGEE. CDR3 amino acids: CASSLEGVQPQHF. The CDR3 coding sequence is TGTGCCAGCAGCTTGGAGGGGGTTCAGCCCCAGCATTTT.

The gene calls are TRBV7-3 and TRBJ2-1; 7 bases fit TRBD2. The CDR3 loop spans 15 amino acids. V trimming: 5 bases; J trimming: 1 base; junction bases outside the gene matches: 5. Per the germline V gene, CDR1 is SGHTA and CDR2 is FQGTGA. CDR3 sequence reads: CASSPRTSSYNEQFF. In DNA form, the CDR3 reads TGTGCCAGCAGCCCACGGACTAGTTCCTACAATGAGCAGTTCTTC. The complete variable domain, with remaining parts taken from reference TRBV7-3 and TRBJ2-1, reads GAGVSQTPSNKVTEKGKYVELRCDPISGHTALYWYRQSLGQGPEFLIYFQGTGAADDSGLPNDRFFAVRPEGSVSTLKIQRTERGDSAVYLCASSPRTSSYNEQFFGPGTRLTVL.

This clone has a handful of counts. This sequence joins TRBV4-3 and TRBJ2-7, with D tentatively TRBD1 (7 bases). V was clipped by 1 base and J by 3 bases, with 13 bases between them. Germline CDR1 and CDR2: LGHNA and YSLEER. The CDR3 covers 15 residues. The CDR3 nucleotides read TGCGCCAGCAGCCAAGGGAGGGGGCAAGGCTACGAGCAGTACTTC. Its protein product is CASSQGRGQGYEQYF.